The rows below give T cell receptor beta chains drawn from one sample of a study of blood T cells in healthy people across ages. One entry per CDR3 protein, called by TCRdb with MiXCR from the 5' RACE reads. The sample has approximately 800,000 distinct CDR3 sequences; approximately 55% are singletons. Specimen: blood. The source of these receptors is a man older than 75 in good health. The CDR3 runs from the conserved cysteine through the conserved F or W. Fields, in order: CDR3 length, V gene, clone size, D gene, J gene, CDR3 DNA, CDR3 protein. The D gene is left open where the match is weak. For some rows the clone size is stated as once, few or many, or as a class when expanded; others skip it.

CDR3 length: 16; V gene: TRBV12-3/TRBV12-4; clone size: few; D gene: -; J gene: TRBJ1-3; CDR3 DNA: TGTGCCAGCAGTTTATTGGGTCCGCAATCTGGAAACACCATATATTTT; CDR3 protein: CASSLLGPQSGNTIYF
CDR3 length: 14; V gene: TRBV7-8; clone size: -; D gene: TRBD2; J gene: TRBJ2-1; CDR3 DNA: TGTGCCAGCAGCTTAAGGGACTACAACAATGAGCAGTTCTTC; CDR3 protein: CASSLRDYNNEQFF
CDR3 length: 13; V gene: TRBV14; clone size: -; D gene: -; J gene: TRBJ1-1; CDR3 DNA: TGTGCCAGCAGCTATTCGGGGGTCCCAAATGCTTTCTTT; CDR3 protein: CASSYSGVPNAFF
CDR3 length: 16; V gene: TRBV5-1; clone size: -; D gene: TRBD1; J gene: TRBJ2-2; CDR3 DNA: TGCGCCAGCAGTCCGTCGACAGGGGTAAACACCGGGGAGCTGTTTTTT; CDR3 protein: CASSPSTGVNTGELFF
CDR3 length: 18; V gene: TRBV3-1; clone size: -; D gene: TRBD2; J gene: TRBJ2-1; CDR3 DNA: TGTGCCAGCAGCCAAGAGGTCGGGCGGGAGGGCCTTGGGAATGAGCAGTTCTTC; CDR3 protein: CASSQEVGREGLGNEQFF
CDR3 length: 10; V gene: TRBV11-2; clone size: -; D gene: -; J gene: TRBJ2-5; CDR3 DNA: TGTGCCAGCGGCGAAGAGACCCAGTACTTC; CDR3 protein: CASGEETQYF
CDR3 length: 17; V gene: TRBV9; clone size: -; D gene: -; J gene: TRBJ2-1; CDR3 DNA: TGTGCCAGCAGCGTAGGATCTGGGTGGTCGGATTACAATGAGCAGTTCTTC; CDR3 protein: CASSVGSGWSDYNEQFF
CDR3 length: 13; V gene: TRBV20-1; clone size: few; D gene: -; J gene: TRBJ2-5; CDR3 DNA: TGCAGTGCTTTCCGGGACACCCAAGAGACCCAGTACTTC; CDR3 protein: CSAFRDTQETQYF
CDR3 length: 11; V gene: TRBV29-1; clone size: many; D gene: -; J gene: TRBJ2-5; CDR3 DNA: TGCAGCGTTGAAAACGGGGAGACCCAGTACTTC; CDR3 protein: CSVENGETQYF
CDR3 length: 15; V gene: TRBV21-1; clone size: -; D gene: -; J gene: TRBJ2-7; CDR3 DNA: TGTGCCAGCAGCAGTGGGGGGATAGGGGGGAACGAGCAGTACTTC; CDR3 protein: CASSSGGIGGNEQYF
CDR3 length: 13; V gene: TRBV29-1; clone size: -; D gene: -; J gene: TRBJ1-1; CDR3 DNA: TGCAGCCCCTCCCGACACTCGAACACTGAAGCTTTCTTT; CDR3 protein: CSPSRHSNTEAFF
CDR3 length: 17; V gene: TRBV7-9; clone size: -; D gene: TRBD2; J gene: TRBJ2-1; CDR3 DNA: TGTGCCAGCAGCTCGGGGACTTCTAGCGGGAGGGCCAATGAGCAGTTCTTC; CDR3 protein: CASSSGTSSGRANEQFF
CDR3 length: 15; V gene: TRBV6-4; clone size: -; D gene: -; J gene: TRBJ2-5; CDR3 DNA: TGTGCCAGCAGCTTTATGGGCGGGGAAGGGGAGACCCAGTACTTC; CDR3 protein: CASSFMGGEGETQYF
CDR3 length: 17; V gene: TRBV6-6; clone size: -; D gene: TRBD2; J gene: TRBJ2-5; CDR3 DNA: TGTGCCAGCAGTTACTCGGCGGGGGGGATTTCTCAAGAGACCCAGTACTTC; CDR3 protein: CASSYSAGGISQETQYF
CDR3 length: 11; V gene: TRBV10-3; clone size: -; D gene: -; J gene: TRBJ2-3; CDR3 DNA: TGTGCCGCGGAAACCGGGAGTACCGCGTATTTT; CDR3 protein: CAAETGSTAYF
CDR3 length: 11; V gene: TRBV6-1; clone size: few; D gene: TRBD1; J gene: TRBJ2-7; CDR3 DNA: TGTGCCAGCGGACAGGGTAGCGAGCAGTACTTC; CDR3 protein: CASGQGSEQYF
CDR3 length: 14; V gene: TRBV12-3/TRBV12-4; clone size: many; D gene: TRBD1; J gene: TRBJ1-1; CDR3 DNA: TGTGCCAGCAGGCGGAGGGGGCGCGAAATTTCGGCTTTCTTT; CDR3 protein: CASRRRGREISAFF
CDR3 length: 14; V gene: TRBV6-4; clone size: few; D gene: -; J gene: TRBJ1-2; CDR3 DNA: TGTGCCAGCAGTGACCCGGACGGGGGCTATGGCTACACCTTC; CDR3 protein: CASSDPDGGYGYTF
CDR3 length: 13; V gene: TRBV20-1; clone size: -; D gene: -; J gene: TRBJ2-1; CDR3 DNA: TGCAGTGCTAGAGGACTTCCCATGCATGAGCAGTTCTTC; CDR3 protein: CSARGLPMHEQFF
CDR3 length: 15; V gene: TRBV4-1; clone size: -; D gene: -; J gene: TRBJ1-2; CDR3 DNA: TGCGCCAGCAGCCCGGGGGCCATTCGGGGTTTTGGCTACACCTTC; CDR3 protein: CASSPGAIRGFGYTF
CDR3 length: 14; V gene: TRBV5-1; clone size: -; D gene: -; J gene: TRBJ1-2; CDR3 DNA: TGCGCCAGCAGCGTGAAGGAGGGGAACTATGGCTACACCTTC; CDR3 protein: CASSVKEGNYGYTF
CDR3 length: 11; V gene: TRBV29-1; clone size: few; D gene: -; J gene: TRBJ2-1; CDR3 DNA: TGCAGCGGAAGCATACAGGATGAGCAGTTCTTC; CDR3 protein: CSGSIQDEQFF
CDR3 length: 12; V gene: TRBV20-1; clone size: many; D gene: TRBD2; J gene: TRBJ2-7; CDR3 DNA: TGCAGTGCCCTAGCGGGAGGGTACGAGCAGTACTTC; CDR3 protein: CSALAGGYEQYF
CDR3 length: 16; V gene: TRBV7-3; clone size: -; D gene: TRBD2; J gene: TRBJ2-1; CDR3 DNA: TGTGCCAGCAGCCCCCTCCCCAGCGGGAGGGCCGGAGAGCAGTTCTTC; CDR3 protein: CASSPLPSGRAGEQFF
CDR3 length: 13; V gene: TRBV15; clone size: -; D gene: -; J gene: TRBJ2-3; CDR3 DNA: TGTGCCACCGGAGGGATGGTGGGGGGATACGCGTATTTT; CDR3 protein: CATGGMVGGYAYF
CDR3 length: 14; V gene: TRBV7-9; clone size: -; D gene: -; J gene: TRBJ2-7; CDR3 DNA: TGTGCCAGCAGCTCGGACGCTGGCTCCTACGAGCAGTACTTC; CDR3 protein: CASSSDAGSYEQYF
CDR3 length: 12; V gene: TRBV7-3; clone size: -; D gene: TRBD1; J gene: TRBJ2-1; CDR3 DNA: TGTTCCAGTGGGACAGGGGCCAATGAGCAGTTCTTC; CDR3 protein: CSSGTGANEQFF
CDR3 length: 14; V gene: TRBV20-1; clone size: -; D gene: -; J gene: TRBJ1-1; CDR3 DNA: TGCAGTGCAAGATTGGACAGCATGAACACTGAAGCTTTCTTT; CDR3 protein: CSARLDSMNTEAFF
CDR3 length: 18; V gene: TRBV12-5; clone size: -; D gene: -; J gene: TRBJ2-7; CDR3 DNA: TGTGCTAGTGGTTTGGTCTCAGGGGCGCGTAACGTGGTTCACGAGCAGTACTTC; CDR3 protein: CASGLVSGARNVVHEQYF
CDR3 length: 17; V gene: TRBV20-1; clone size: -; D gene: TRBD2; J gene: TRBJ2-1; CDR3 DNA: TGCAGTGCTACCAATCCGGGACTAGCGGGAGTTGGCGATGAGCAGTTCTTC; CDR3 protein: CSATNPGLAGVGDEQFF
CDR3 length: 16; V gene: TRBV7-8; clone size: few; D gene: TRBD2; J gene: TRBJ2-2; CDR3 DNA: TGTGCCAGCAGCTTATCTAGCGGGAGGGCACACGGGGAGCTGTTTTTT; CDR3 protein: CASSLSSGRAHGELFF
CDR3 length: 14; V gene: TRBV5-1; clone size: many; D gene: -; J gene: TRBJ2-7; CDR3 DNA: TGCGCCAGCAGCTTGGTGGCAGGTTCCTACGAGCAGTACTTC; CDR3 protein: CASSLVAGSYEQYF
CDR3 length: 14; V gene: TRBV12-3/TRBV12-4; clone size: -; D gene: -; J gene: TRBJ1-4; CDR3 DNA: TGTGCCAGCAGTTTTTGGGTGGGAGATGAAAAACTGTTTTTT; CDR3 protein: CASSFWVGDEKLFF
CDR3 length: 20; V gene: TRBV23-1; clone size: -; D gene: TRBD2; J gene: TRBJ2-1; CDR3 DNA: TGCGCCAGCAGTCAATCTTCGCTAGCGGGAGGAAATTTCTCCTACAATGAGCAGTTCTTC; CDR3 protein: CASSQSSLAGGNFSYNEQFF
CDR3 length: 16; V gene: TRBV5-1; clone size: -; D gene: -; J gene: TRBJ2-5; CDR3 DNA: TGCGCCAGCAGCTTGGGGCGAGCAACGGAACAAGAGACCCAGTACTTC; CDR3 protein: CASSLGRATEQETQYF
CDR3 length: 13; V gene: TRBV28; clone size: -; D gene: -; J gene: TRBJ2-2; CDR3 DNA: TGTGCCAGCGCTAAGCAGGGGCAGGGGGAGCTGTTTTTT; CDR3 protein: CASAKQGQGELFF
CDR3 length: 13; V gene: TRBV12-3/TRBV12-4; clone size: few; D gene: -; J gene: TRBJ2-7; CDR3 DNA: TGTGCCAGCAGTAATTACGGGGAAGGCGAGCAGTACTTC; CDR3 protein: CASSNYGEGEQYF
CDR3 length: 15; V gene: TRBV14; clone size: -; D gene: TRBD1; J gene: TRBJ1-6; CDR3 DNA: TGTGCCAGCAGCCAAGTAACAGGGGGCGTTTCACCCCTCCACTTT; CDR3 protein: CASSQVTGGVSPLHF
CDR3 length: 17; V gene: TRBV5-1; clone size: -; D gene: TRBD2; J gene: TRBJ2-5; CDR3 DNA: TGCGCCAGCAGCACGGGACTAGCGGGAGGTAACCAAGAGACCCAGTACTTC; CDR3 protein: CASSTGLAGGNQETQYF
CDR3 length: 15; V gene: TRBV24-1; clone size: -; D gene: TRBD2; J gene: TRBJ2-1; CDR3 DNA: TGTGCCACCAGTGTTGGGACTAGCGGTTACAATGAGCAGTTCTTC; CDR3 protein: CATSVGTSGYNEQFF
CDR3 length: 12; V gene: TRBV28; clone size: few; D gene: TRBD2; J gene: TRBJ2-3; CDR3 DNA: TGTGCCACCCAACTAGCGACAGATACGCAGTATTTT; CDR3 protein: CATQLATDTQYF
CDR3 length: 14; V gene: TRBV20-1; clone size: -; D gene: -; J gene: TRBJ2-1; CDR3 DNA: TGCAGTGCCAGGAACTACAGGGCTGACAATGAGCAGTTCTTC; CDR3 protein: CSARNYRADNEQFF
CDR3 length: 13; V gene: TRBV10-3; clone size: -; D gene: -; J gene: TRBJ2-5; CDR3 DNA: TGTGCCATCAGTGAGTCTGTGGGTCGAGAGCAGTACTTC; CDR3 protein: CAISESVGREQYF
CDR3 length: 16; V gene: TRBV20-1; clone size: few; D gene: TRBD2; J gene: TRBJ2-1; CDR3 DNA: TGCAGTGCTAGAGCGGGAGGGCCCAGCTCCTACAATGAGCAGTTCTTC; CDR3 protein: CSARAGGPSSYNEQFF
CDR3 length: 15; V gene: TRBV25-1; clone size: once; D gene: TRBD2; J gene: TRBJ2-1; CDR3 DNA: TGTGCCAGCATATCGACTAGCGGGGAATACAATGAGCAGTTCTTC; CDR3 protein: CASISTSGEYNEQFF
CDR3 length: 14; V gene: TRBV5-1; clone size: -; D gene: TRBD1; J gene: TRBJ2-7; CDR3 DNA: TGCGCCAGCAGGGCCGGACAGGGCTCCTACGAGCAGTACTTC; CDR3 protein: CASRAGQGSYEQYF
CDR3 length: 13; V gene: TRBV6-5; clone size: -; D gene: -; J gene: TRBJ2-7; CDR3 DNA: TGTGCCAGCAGTTATGAGCGAACCTACGAGCAGTACTTC; CDR3 protein: CASSYERTYEQYF
CDR3 length: 13; V gene: TRBV5-1; clone size: many; D gene: TRBD2; J gene: TRBJ2-5; CDR3 DNA: TGCGCCAGCAGCCCCAGGGAGGGTTCGGCCCAGTACTTC; CDR3 protein: CASSPREGSAQYF
CDR3 length: 13; V gene: TRBV7-2; clone size: few; D gene: -; J gene: TRBJ1-4; CDR3 DNA: TGTGCCAGTAGTCAGGGATATAATGAAAAACTGTTTTTT; CDR3 protein: CASSQGYNEKLFF
CDR3 length: 13; V gene: TRBV2; clone size: -; D gene: -; J gene: TRBJ2-7; CDR3 DNA: TGTGCCAGCAGTGAAGCGGGGTACAATAAGCAGTACTTC; CDR3 protein: CASSEAGYNKQYF
CDR3 length: 12; V gene: TRBV20-1; clone size: -; D gene: -; J gene: TRBJ2-1; CDR3 DNA: TGCAGTGCTAGAGTTCGAGACTACGAGCAGTTCTTC; CDR3 protein: CSARVRDYEQFF
CDR3 length: 15; V gene: TRBV16; clone size: few; D gene: TRBD1; J gene: TRBJ2-1; CDR3 DNA: TGTGCCAGCACGCCCTGGACAGGGTTCTACAATGAGCAGTTCTTC; CDR3 protein: CASTPWTGFYNEQFF
CDR3 length: 14; V gene: TRBV12-3/TRBV12-4; clone size: -; D gene: TRBD2; J gene: TRBJ2-3; CDR3 DNA: TGTGCCAGCAGTTTGGTGGGAGGGAAGGATACGCAGTATTTT; CDR3 protein: CASSLVGGKDTQYF
CDR3 length: 15; V gene: TRBV7-2; clone size: -; D gene: -; J gene: TRBJ2-7; CDR3 DNA: TGTGCCAGCAGCGTCCAGGGCGCGAGTGCGAATGAGCAGTACTTC; CDR3 protein: CASSVQGASANEQYF
CDR3 length: 13; V gene: TRBV29-1; clone size: -; D gene: -; J gene: TRBJ2-5; CDR3 DNA: TGCAGCGTTTGCCGGGGACCACTAGAGACCCAGTACTTC; CDR3 protein: CSVCRGPLETQYF
CDR3 length: 14; V gene: TRBV25-1; clone size: -; D gene: -; J gene: TRBJ2-3; CDR3 DNA: TGTGCCAGCAGTGAACACCGCGGGGTAGATACGCAGTATTTT; CDR3 protein: CASSEHRGVDTQYF
CDR3 length: 15; V gene: TRBV5-1; clone size: -; D gene: TRBD2; J gene: TRBJ2-1; CDR3 DNA: TGCGCCAGCAGCACGACTAGCGTCTCCTACAATGAGCAGTTCTTC; CDR3 protein: CASSTTSVSYNEQFF
CDR3 length: 14; V gene: TRBV6-6; clone size: -; D gene: -; J gene: TRBJ1-2; CDR3 DNA: TGTGCTAGCAGTCCGATTAGTCTTCAGGGGGGCTACACCTTC; CDR3 protein: CASSPISLQGGYTF
CDR3 length: 15; V gene: TRBV12-3/TRBV12-4; clone size: -; D gene: -; J gene: TRBJ2-1; CDR3 DNA: TGTGCCAGCAGCGCCCGGGACCGACATAGCTTTGAGCAGTTCTTC; CDR3 protein: CASSARDRHSFEQFF